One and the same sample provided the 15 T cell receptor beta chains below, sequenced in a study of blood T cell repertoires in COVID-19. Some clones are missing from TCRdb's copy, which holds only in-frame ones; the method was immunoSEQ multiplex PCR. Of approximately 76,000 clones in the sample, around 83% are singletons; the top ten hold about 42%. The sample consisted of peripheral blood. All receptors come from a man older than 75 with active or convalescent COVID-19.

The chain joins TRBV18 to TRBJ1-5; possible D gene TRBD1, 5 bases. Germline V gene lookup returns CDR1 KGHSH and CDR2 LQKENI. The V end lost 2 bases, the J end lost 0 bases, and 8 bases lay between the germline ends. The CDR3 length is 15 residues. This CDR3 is CASSPAQGSNQPQHF. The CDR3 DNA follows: TGTGCCAGCTCACCAGCCCAGGGTAGCAATCAGCCCCAGCATTTT.

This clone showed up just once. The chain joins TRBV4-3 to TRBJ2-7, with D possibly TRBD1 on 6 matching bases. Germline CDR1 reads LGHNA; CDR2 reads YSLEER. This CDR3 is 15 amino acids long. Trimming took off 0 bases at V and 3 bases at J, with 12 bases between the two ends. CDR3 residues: CASSQDRGSFYEQYF. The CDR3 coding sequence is TGCGCCAGCAGCCAAGATAGGGGGAGCTTCTACGAGCAGTACTTC.

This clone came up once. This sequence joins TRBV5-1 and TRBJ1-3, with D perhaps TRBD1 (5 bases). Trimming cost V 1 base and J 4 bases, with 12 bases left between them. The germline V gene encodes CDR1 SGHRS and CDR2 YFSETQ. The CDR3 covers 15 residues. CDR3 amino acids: CASSLSGLGGNTIYF. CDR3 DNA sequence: TGCGCCAGCAGCTTGTCAGGGCTGGGAGGAAACACCATATATTTT.

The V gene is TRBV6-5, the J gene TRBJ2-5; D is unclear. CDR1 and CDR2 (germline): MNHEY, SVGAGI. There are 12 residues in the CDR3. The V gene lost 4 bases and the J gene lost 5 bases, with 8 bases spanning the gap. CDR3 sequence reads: CASSSPSETQYF. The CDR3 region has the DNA TGTGCCAGCAGTTCCCCCTCGGAGACCCAGTACTTC.

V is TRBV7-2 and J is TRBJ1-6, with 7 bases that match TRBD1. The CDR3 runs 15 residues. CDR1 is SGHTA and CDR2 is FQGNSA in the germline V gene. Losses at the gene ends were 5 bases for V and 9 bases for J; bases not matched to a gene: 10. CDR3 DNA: TGTGCCAGCAGCCTCATAGGGGGCGCTAGTTCACCCCTCCACTTT. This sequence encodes CASSLIGGASSPLHF.

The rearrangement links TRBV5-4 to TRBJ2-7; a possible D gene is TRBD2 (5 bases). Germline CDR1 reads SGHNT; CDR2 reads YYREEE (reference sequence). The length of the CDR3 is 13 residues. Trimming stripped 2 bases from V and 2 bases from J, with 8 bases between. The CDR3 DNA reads TGTGCCAGCAGCTTCCCGGGGACCTACGAGCAGTACTTC. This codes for CASSFPGTYEQYF.

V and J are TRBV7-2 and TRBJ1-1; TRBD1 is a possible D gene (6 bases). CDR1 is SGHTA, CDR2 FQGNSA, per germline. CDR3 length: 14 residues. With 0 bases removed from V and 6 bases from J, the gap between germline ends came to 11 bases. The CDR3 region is CASSLALGAAEAFF. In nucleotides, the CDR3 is TGTGCCAGCAGCTTAGCGCTGGGGGCGGCTGAAGCTTTCTTT.

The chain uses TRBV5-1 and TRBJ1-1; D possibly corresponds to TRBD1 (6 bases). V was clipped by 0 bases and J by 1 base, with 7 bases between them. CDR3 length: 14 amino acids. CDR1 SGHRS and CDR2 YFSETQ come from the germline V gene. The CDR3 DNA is TGCGCCAGCAGCTTGGAGGGACAGAACACTGAAGCTTTCTTT. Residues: CASSLEGQNTEAFF.

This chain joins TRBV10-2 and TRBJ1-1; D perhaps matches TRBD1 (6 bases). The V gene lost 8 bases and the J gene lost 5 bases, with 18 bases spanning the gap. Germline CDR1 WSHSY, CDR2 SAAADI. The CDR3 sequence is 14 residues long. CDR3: CASRGANLRTEAFF. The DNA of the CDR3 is TGCGCCAGCCGGGGGGCTAACCTCCGTACTGAAGCTTTCTTT.

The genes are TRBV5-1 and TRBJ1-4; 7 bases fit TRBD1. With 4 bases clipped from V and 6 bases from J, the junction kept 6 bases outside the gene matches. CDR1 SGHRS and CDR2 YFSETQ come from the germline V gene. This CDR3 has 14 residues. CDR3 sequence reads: CASSPGTVYEKLFF. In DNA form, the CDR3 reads TGCGCCAGCAGCCCCGGGACAGTGTATGAAAAACTGTTTTTT.

CDR3 in amino acids: CASSSTGPREAFF. The DNA of the CDR3 is TGTGCCAGCAGCTCAACAGGGCCCAGGGAGGCTTTCTTT. The J gene is TRBJ1-1, the V gene TRBV7-8, with D perhaps TRBD1 (6 bases). Germline CDR1 and CDR2: SGHVS and FQNEAQ. The CDR3 is 13 residues long. Trimming stripped 4 bases from V and 11 bases from J, with 17 bases between.

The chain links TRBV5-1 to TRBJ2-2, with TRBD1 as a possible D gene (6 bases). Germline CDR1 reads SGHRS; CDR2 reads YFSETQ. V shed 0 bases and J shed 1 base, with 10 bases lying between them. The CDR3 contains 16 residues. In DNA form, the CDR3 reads TGCGCCAGCAGCTTGGTAGGGACAAAGAACACCGGGGAGCTGTTTTTT. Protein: CASSLVGTKNTGELFF.

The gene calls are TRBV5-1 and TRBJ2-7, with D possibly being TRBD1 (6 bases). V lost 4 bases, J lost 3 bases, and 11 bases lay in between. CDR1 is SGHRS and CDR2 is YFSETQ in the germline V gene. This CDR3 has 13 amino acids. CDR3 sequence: CASSRGSSYEQYF. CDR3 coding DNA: TGCGCCAGCAGCAGGGGGTCTAGCTACGAGCAGTACTTC.

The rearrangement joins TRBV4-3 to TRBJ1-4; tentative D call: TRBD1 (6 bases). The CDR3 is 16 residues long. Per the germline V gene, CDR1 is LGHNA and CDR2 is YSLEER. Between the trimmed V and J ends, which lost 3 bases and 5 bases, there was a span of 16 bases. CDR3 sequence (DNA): TGCGCCAGCAGCCAGGAGCAGGGGTGGGGGAATGAAAAACTGTTTTTT. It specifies CASSQEQGWGNEKLFF.

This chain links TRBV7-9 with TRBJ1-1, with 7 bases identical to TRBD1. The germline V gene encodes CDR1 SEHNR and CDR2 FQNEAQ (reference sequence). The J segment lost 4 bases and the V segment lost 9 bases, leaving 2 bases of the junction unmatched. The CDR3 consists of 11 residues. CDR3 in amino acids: CASKGATEAFF. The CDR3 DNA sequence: TGTGCCAGTAAGGGGGCCACTGAAGCTTTCTTT. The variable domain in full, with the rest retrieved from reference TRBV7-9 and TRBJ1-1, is DTGVSQNPRHKITKRGQNVTFRCDPISEHNRLYWYRQTLGQGPEFLTYFQNEAQLEKSRLLSDRFSAERPKGSFSTLEIQRTEQGDSAMYLCASKGATEAFFGQGTRLTVV.